The 24 T cell receptor beta chains reported below all come from one sample, sequenced in a study of T cells in Graves' hyperthyroidism and ophthalmopathy. Amplification of TCR beta CDR3 regions was performed using RNA transcripts as template. With the HTBI primer set, the TCR CDR3 went through a first round of RT-PCR. MiXCR, run by TCRdb on the multiplex PCR reads, gives a single entry per CDR3 protein. The table has around 190,000 distinct CDR3 sequences, around 15% seen once. The sample was blood. These TCRs come from a woman aged 45-65 years with Graves' hyperthyroidism.

This clonotype was seen repeatedly, ten times or more. The rearrangement joins TRBV7-9 to TRBJ1-2; weak D call: TRBD1 (6 bases). V was cut by 7 bases and J by 3 bases, with 15 bases left in between. Germline V CDR1 and CDR2: SEHNR, FQNEAQ (reference sequence). The CDR3 is 14 amino acids. The CDR3 region is CASTERGGDYGYTF. CDR3 DNA sequence: TGTGCCAGCACAGAGAGGGGGGGCGACTATGGCTACACCTTC.

This clonotype was recorded at least ten times. J is TRBJ2-7 and V is TRBV7-8; TRBD2 might be the D (6 bases). The ends were cut back, 1 base at V and 4 bases at J, with 14 bases in the middle. Germline V gene lookup returns CDR1 SGHVS and CDR2 FQNEAQ. CDR3 length: 15 amino acids. In DNA, the CDR3 is TGTGCCAGCAGCTTAGAGGGGACTCGTGATTACGAGCAGTACTTC. This sequence encodes CASSLEGTRDYEQYF.

The rearrangement joins TRBV20-1 to TRBJ1-3; the D is unclear. V was shortened by 3 bases and J by 8 bases, with 14 bases between the two germline ends. This CDR3 contains 13 residues. Germline loops: CDR1 DFQATT, CDR2 SNEGSKA (reference sequence). The CDR3 DNA reads TGCAGTGCTAGTGTCACAGAACAAGACACCATATATTTT. Translation: CSASVTEQDTIYF.

This clonotype showed up many times. The chain uses TRBV5-1 and TRBJ1-2; tentatively, D is TRBD1 (5 bases). Trimming removed 2 bases from V and 3 bases from J, with 14 bases in between. Germline V CDR1 and CDR2: SGHRS, YFSETQ. CDR3 length equals 15 residues. Written as DNA, the CDR3 is TGCGCCAGCAGCTTTTATCCCGGGACGGACTATGGCTACACCTTC. Translated: CASSFYPGTDYGYTF.

The table lists this clonotype with many counts. The CDR3 DNA sequence: TGTGCCAGCAGCTTGGTGGATGAAAAACTGTTTTTT. This gives the protein CASSLVDEKLFF. The rearrangement links TRBV5-6 to TRBJ1-4; no definite D call. Trimming removed 0 bases at V and 6 bases at J, with 3 bases between. The germline V gene has CDR1 SGHDT and CDR2 YYEEEE. The CDR3 consists of 12 residues. Full variable domain (rest looked up from reference TRBV5-6 and TRBJ1-4): DAGVTQSPTHLIKTRGQQVTLRCSPKSGHDTVSWYQQALGQGPQFIFQYYEEEERQRGNFPDRFSGHQFPNYSSELNVNALLLGDSALYLCASSLVDEKLFFGSGTQLSVL.

This clonotype was seen at least ten times. The chain couples TRBV13 to TRBJ1-4, with 8 bases identical to TRBD1. J gave up 8 bases and V 1 base, and 9 bases lay outside the gene matches. Germline CDR1 PRHDT, CDR2 FYEKMQ (reference sequence). The CDR3 extends over 16 amino acids. CDR3 nucleotide sequence: TGTGCCAGCAGCTTAGCCAGACAGGGGTCGGGAGAAAAACTGTTTTTT. Amino acids: CASSLARQGSGEKLFF.

The sample holds many counts of this clonotype. This chain connects TRBV5-1 to TRBJ1-1, with a weak D call TRBD1 (6 bases). V shed 6 bases and J shed 3 bases, with 9 bases lying between them. The CDR3 sequence is 12 residues long. Germline CDR1 SGHRS, CDR2 YFSETQ. CDR3 sequence reads: CASTRGDTEAFF. In DNA form, the CDR3 reads TGCGCCAGCACTAGGGGGGACACTGAAGCTTTCTTT.

The chain employs TRBV11-3 and TRBJ2-2; D is uncertain. The V end was cut by 5 bases, the J end by 6 bases, with 19 bases between. This CDR3 has 16 amino acids. CDR1 SGHNT and CDR2 YENEEA come from the germline V gene. The CDR3 loop reads CASSPSWEGMAGELFF. The DNA of the CDR3 is TGTGCCAGCAGCCCCAGTTGGGAAGGGATGGCCGGGGAGCTGTTTTTT.

This clonotype has a single count. V and J are TRBV28 and TRBJ2-1, with 15 nucleotides matching TRBD2. V shed 6 bases and J 4 bases; nucleotides not matched to a gene: 4. CDR1 is MDHEN, CDR2 SYDVKM, per germline. The CDR3 is made up of 16 amino acids. For the CDR3, the DNA is TGTGCCAGCAGCAGGACTAGCGGGGGGGTTTACAATGAGCAGTTCTTC. It yields the protein CASSRTSGGVYNEQFF.

The rearrangement links TRBV29-1 to TRBJ1-2; D not resolved. CDR1 is SQVTM and CDR2 is ANQGSEA in the germline V gene. The V and J ends lost 5 bases and 6 bases respectively, with 19 bases between them. This CDR3 is built from 14 residues. This CDR3 is CSVPAEDTLDGYTF. In nucleotides, the CDR3 is TGCAGCGTTCCAGCTGAAGACACACTTGATGGCTACACCTTC.

The rearrangement joins TRBV9 to TRBJ1-1; D might be TRBD1 (5 bases). Looked up from germline, CDR1 is SGDLS and CDR2 is YYNGEE. The V end lost 3 bases, the J end lost 11 bases, and 14 bases lay between the germline ends. The CDR3 extends over 12 amino acids. The CDR3 here is CASSAGDLGAFF. The CDR3, as DNA: TGTGCCAGCAGCGCCGGGGACCTGGGGGCTTTCTTT.

This chain joins TRBV7-8 and TRBJ2-6; TRBD1 matches 8 bases. Trimming at V came to 4 bases and at J to 0 bases, leaving 8 bases not matched to a gene. The germline V gene encodes CDR1 SGHVS and CDR2 FQNEAQ. The CDR3 length is 18 residues. The CDR3 DNA sequence: TGTGCCAGCAGCTCCGACAGGGGCCCCCTCTCTGGGGCCAACGTCCTGACTTTC. Translating it yields CASSSDRGPLSGANVLTF.

The V call is TRBV11-2, the J call TRBJ2-7, with TRBD2 matching 9 bases. Trimming removed 5 bases from V and 2 bases from J; junction bases left unmatched: 10. Germline-derived CDR1 and CDR2 are SGHAT and FQNNGV. The CDR3 totals 16 residues. The CDR3 DNA sequence: TGTGCCAGCAGCCCCTTACGGCGGGAGGGGGCCTACGAGCAGTACTTC. Translation: CASSPLRREGAYEQYF. Combining the CDR3 with reference TRBV11-2 and TRBJ2-7 gives the whole variable domain EAGVAQSPRYKIIEKRQSVAFWCNPISGHATLYWYQQILGQGPKLLIQFQNNGVVDDSQLPKDRFSAERLKGVDSTLKIQPAKLEDSAVYLCASSPLRREGAYEQYFGPGTRLTVT.

At least ten counts were recorded for this clonotype. This chain connects TRBV2 to TRBJ1-2; D ambiguous. Per germline, CDR1 SNHLY and CDR2 FYNNEI. The CDR3 is made up of 13 amino acids. Trimming took off 7 bases at V and 3 bases at J, with 12 bases between the two ends. CDR3 protein: CASNREADYGYTF. The DNA of the CDR3 is TGTGCCAGCAATAGAGAAGCTGACTATGGCTACACCTTC.

This chain connects TRBV20-1 to TRBJ2-1; 16 bases line up with TRBD2. Trimming removed 7 bases from V and 8 bases from J; junction bases left unmatched: 11. This CDR3 spans 16 amino acids. CDR1 DFQATT and CDR2 SNEGSKA come from the germline V gene (reference sequence). The CDR3 loop is CSVLGLAGGFTDEQFF. In DNA form, the CDR3 reads TGCAGTGTATTGGGACTAGCGGGAGGGTTCACGGATGAGCAGTTCTTC.

This clonotype has more than one count but fewer than ten. The J gene is TRBJ2-1, the V gene TRBV19; unclear D gene. The V and J ends lost 5 bases and 7 bases respectively, with 12 bases between them. CDR3 length equals 13 residues. Germline-derived CDR1 and CDR2 are LNHDA and SQIVND (reference sequence). The CDR3 DNA follows: TGTGCCAGTAGTGCCACCCTTTGGAATGAGCAGTTCTTC. This gives the protein CASSATLWNEQFF.

This clonotype has at least ten counts. J is TRBJ2-5 and V is TRBV3-1; TRBD1 agrees at 8 bases. Per the germline V gene, CDR1 is LGHDT and CDR2 is YNNKEL (reference sequence). This CDR3 contains 15 residues. J lost 5 bases, V lost 4 bases, and 9 bases had no gene match. In DNA form, the CDR3 reads TGTGCCAGCAGCCCTGGACAGGGTGGGTGGGAGACCCAGTACTTC. Its translation is CASSPGQGGWETQYF.

This clonotype appeared many times. V gene TRBV9 combines with J gene TRBJ1-5, with D hard to call. V was clipped by 0 bases and J by 4 bases, with 8 bases between them. The CDR3 is made up of 14 amino acids. The germline gives CDR1 SGDLS, CDR2 YYNGEE. Here the CDR3 reads CASSVDPKNQPQHF. The DNA of the CDR3 is TGTGCCAGCAGCGTAGATCCCAAAAATCAGCCCCAGCATTTT.

In this sample, this clonotype turned up many times. This chain joins TRBV7-9 and TRBJ1-6; D not certain. V was cut by 5 bases and J by 8 bases, with 10 bases left in between. Germline-derived CDR1 and CDR2 are SEHNR and FQNEAQ (reference sequence). This CDR3 has 13 residues. As DNA, the CDR3 is TGTGCCAGCAGCCGTACAGTGGATTCACCCCTCCACTTT. Its protein is CASSRTVDSPLHF.

This clonotype was found many times. V gene TRBV7-3 combines with J gene TRBJ2-2; 9 positions agree with TRBD1. V trimming: 6 bases; J trimming: 4 bases; junction bases outside the gene matches: 6. The CDR3 is 15 amino acids. Looked up from germline, CDR1 is SGHTA and CDR2 is FQGTGA. CDR3 sequence (DNA): TGTGCCAGCAGTCCCGGGACAGGGCTCACCGGGGAGCTGTTTTTT. It specifies CASSPGTGLTGELFF.

This clonotype was observed at least ten times. The V and J genes are TRBV5-6 and TRBJ1-2; D is undetermined. The V and J ends lost 4 bases and 5 bases respectively, with 9 bases between them. In germline, CDR1 is SGHDT, CDR2 YYEEEE. The CDR3 is 12 residues long. The CDR3 nucleotides are TGTGCCAGCAGCCAGGCAGCGTATGGCTACACCTTC. Translating gives CASSQAAYGYTF.

This clonotype was seen many times. The chain's CDR3 is CATGRRGGTYEQYF. CDR3 in DNA: TGTGCCACCGGTCGGAGGGGGGGTACCTACGAGCAGTACTTC. The V and J genes are TRBV6-2 or TRBV6-3 and TRBJ2-7, with D perhaps matching TRBD2 (7 bases). V was pared by 10 bases and J by 2 bases, with 18 bases between. Germline loops: CDR1 MNHEY, CDR2 SVGEGT. The CDR3 is made up of 14 amino acids.

There are many counts of this clonotype. This rearrangement joins TRBV19 to TRBJ1-4; TRBD1 might be the D (5 bases). Germline V gene lookup returns CDR1 LNHDA and CDR2 SQIVND (reference sequence). The length of the CDR3 is 13 residues. Trimming removed 8 bases at V and 3 bases at J, with 10 bases between. CDR3 bases: TGTGCCAGTCGGGACTTTTCTAATGAAAAACTGTTTTTT. Amino acid sequence: CASRDFSNEKLFF.

The chain employs TRBV19 and TRBJ1-3, with 9 bases lining up with TRBD1. Per the germline V gene, CDR1 is LNHDA and CDR2 is SQIVND (reference sequence). With V trimmed by 10 bases and J by 2 bases, 9 bases remained unmatched. The CDR3 consists of 15 residues. The CDR3 spells CATSLRQGAGNTIYF. The CDR3 DNA reads as TGTGCCACCTCACTCCGACAGGGGGCTGGAAACACCATATATTTT. The variable domain in full, with the rest retrieved from reference TRBV19 and TRBJ1-3, is DGGITQSPKYLFRKEGQNVTLSCEQNLNHDAMYWYRQDPGQGLRLIYYSQIVNDFQKGDIAEGYSVSREKKESFPLTVTSAQKNPTAFYLCATSLRQGAGNTIYFGEGSWLTVV.